These 32 T cell receptor beta chains were sequenced from one sample in a study of cytomegalovirus exposure and HLA in healthy donors. The PCR ran on 60 Vbeta and 13 Jbeta primers. The method was immunoSEQ multiplex PCR; TCRdb's version includes in-frame clones alone and lacks a portion of them. The sample holds some 40,000 clones, around 69% seen once. Specimen: PBMCs. The source of these receptors is a young man in good health and CMV-seronegative.

The V call is TRBV5-1, the J call TRBJ1-1; 8 nucleotides align to TRBD1. This CDR3 contains 14 residues. V gave up 0 bases and J gave up 10 bases; unmatched junction bases: 8. The germline gives CDR1 SGHRS, CDR2 YFSETQ. The CDR3 is CASSLGDRLVPAFF. CDR3 nucleotides: TGCGCCAGCAGCTTGGGGGACAGGCTAGTTCCAGCTTTCTTT.

The V call is TRBV5-1, the J call TRBJ2-7, with D possibly being TRBD1 (6 bases). The germline V gene encodes CDR1 SGHRS and CDR2 YFSETQ. The CDR3 is 15 residues long. V dropped 4 bases and J dropped 6 bases, with 20 bases sitting between them. The DNA for the CDR3 is TGCGCCAGCAGCACCGACACACTGGTACAGGGCGAGCAGTACTTC. Its translation: CASSTDTLVQGEQYF.

The rearrangement links TRBV6-5 to TRBJ2-5, with D tentatively TRBD2 (5 bases). The DNA end is a closer match to TRBJ2-7, so the J assignment may be wrong. Germline CDR1 is MNHEY and CDR2 is SVGAGI. The CDR3 totals 13 residues. CDR3 sequence (DNA): TGTGCCAGCTTTGGGAGTGTAAGCGACGAGCAGTACTTC. It codes for CASFGSVSDEQYF.

This clone was counted once. The chain employs TRBV7-2 and TRBJ2-5; TRBD2 matches 8 bases. The CDR3 spans 13 residues. The germline V gene encodes CDR1 SGHTA and CDR2 FQGNSA. V shed 5 bases, J shed 4 bases, and the junction held 3 bases outside the gene matches. The DNA of the CDR3 is TGTGCCAGCAGCCCCGGGGGGGCAGAGACCCAGTACTTC. Its protein is CASSPGGAETQYF.

This chain uses TRBV7-9 with TRBJ1-1, with TRBD1 matching 8 bases. Germline V gene lookup returns CDR1 SEHNR and CDR2 FQNEAQ (reference sequence). This CDR3 is built from 16 residues. The J segment lost 6 bases and the V segment lost 5 bases, leaving 14 bases of the junction unmatched. The CDR3 is CASSPRLTGADAEAFF. As DNA, the CDR3 is TGTGCCAGCAGCCCCCGTTTGACAGGGGCGGACGCTGAAGCTTTCTTT. The full variable domain, rest sourced from reference TRBV7-9 and TRBJ1-1, is DTGVSQNPRHKITKRGQNVTFRCDPISEHNRLYWYRQTLGQGPEFLTYFQNEAQLEKSRLLSDRFSAERPKGSFSTLEIQRTEQGDSAMYLCASSPRLTGADAEAFFGQGTRLTVV.

V is TRBV6-1 and J is TRBJ2-2, with 8 bases that match TRBD1. Germline CDR1 MNHNS, CDR2 SASEGT. The CDR3 is made up of 14 amino acids. The ends lost 7 bases at V and 7 bases at J; junction bases unmatched: 8. The CDR3 protein is CASNRQGRYGELFF. The CDR3 DNA sequence: TGTGCCAGCAACCGACAGGGGCGGTACGGGGAGCTGTTTTTT.

This sequence joins TRBV4-1 and TRBJ2-1; 7 positions match TRBD2. This CDR3 comprises 14 residues. In germline, CDR1 is MGHRA, CDR2 YSYEKL. V lost 5 bases and J lost 7; bases outside the gene matches: 8. CDR3: CASSYRLALNEQFF. Here the CDR3 DNA reads TGCGCCAGCAGCTACCGACTAGCCCTTAATGAGCAGTTCTTC.

Comments on this clone: Other DNA sequences within the sample encode an identical CDR3. The chain carries TRBV19 and TRBJ2-3, with 8 positions matching TRBD1. In germline, CDR1 is LNHDA, CDR2 SQIVND (reference sequence). The CDR3 is 15 residues long. With 5 bases clipped from V and 2 bases from J, the junction kept 6 bases outside the gene matches. Written as DNA, the CDR3 is TGTGCCAGTAGTCCCGGACAGGGACCCACAGATACGCAGTATTTT. Translated, it gives CASSPGQGPTDTQYF.

The chain uses TRBV19 and TRBJ2-7, with D possibly being TRBD2 (7 bases). CDR3 size: 16 residues. The germline gives CDR1 LNHDA, CDR2 SQIVND (reference sequence). The V gene lost 6 bases and the J gene lost 7 bases, with 25 bases spanning the gap. CDR3 residues: CASSQGIAGLAREQYF. The CDR3 bases are TGTGCCAGTAGCCAGGGGATAGCGGGCCTCGCTAGGGAGCAGTACTTC.

For this clone: One end of the junction is discordant with germline, which a read error may explain. The V gene is TRBV4-1, the J gene TRBJ1-2; D call uncertain. CDR3 size: 14 residues. Germline loops: CDR1 MGHRA, CDR2 YSYEKL. CDR3 residues: CASSQDANNYGYPF. The CDR3 DNA follows: TGCGCCAGCAGCCAAGATGCGAACAACTATGGCTACCCCTTC.

V gene TRBV15 combines with J gene TRBJ1-2; no definite D call. The germline gives CDR1 LNHNV, CDR2 YYDKDF (reference sequence). Deletions cut 1 base from V and 0 bases from J, with 6 bases between. The CDR3 consists of 14 residues. The CDR3 region is CATSRVTANYGYTF. The DNA of the CDR3 is TGTGCCACCAGCAGAGTTACAGCTAACTATGGCTACACCTTC.

This chain uses TRBV5-1 with TRBJ2-1, with 11 bases aligning to TRBD2. After removal of 3 bases from V and 4 bases from J, the junction contained 12 bases not matched to a gene. This CDR3 has 18 residues. Germline CDR1 reads SGHRS; CDR2 reads YFSETQ. The CDR3 region has the DNA TGCGCCAGCAGCTCCAAAACCGGGATAGCGGGGGGGTACAATGAGCAGTTCTTC. Protein sequence: CASSSKTGIAGGYNEQFF.

The chain employs TRBV6-6 and TRBJ1-2, with D possibly matching TRBD1 (6 bases). Germline V gene sequence: CDR1 MNHNY, CDR2 SVGAGI (reference sequence). The ends were cut back, 6 bases at V and 3 bases at J, with 11 bases in the middle. The CDR3 contains 13 residues. The CDR3 reads CASRHREYYGYTF. The CDR3 coding sequence is TGTGCCAGCAGACACAGGGAGTACTATGGCTACACCTTC.

This clone was observed once. The chain is built from TRBV7-9 and TRBJ2-3; 8 bases map to TRBD1. Germline CDR1 SEHNR, CDR2 FQNEAQ (reference sequence). With 6 bases clipped from V and 0 bases from J, the junction kept 5 bases outside the gene matches. The CDR3 spans 15 residues. CDR3 loop: CASRAGTGSTDTQYF. The CDR3, as DNA: TGTGCCAGCAGGGCCGGGACAGGCAGCACAGATACGCAGTATTTT.

This clone has just one count. J is TRBJ2-1 and V is TRBV7-8; D remains ambiguous. The CDR3 consists of 16 residues. Per the germline V gene, CDR1 is SGHVS and CDR2 is FQNEAQ. V lost 1 base and J lost 0, with 10 bases in between. CDR3 sequence: CASSLVVRLSYNEQFF. The CDR3 DNA reads TGTGCCAGCAGCTTAGTAGTCCGACTCTCCTACAATGAGCAGTTCTTC.

The chain has TRBV5-1 and TRBJ2-6, with D maybe TRBD2 (5 bases). Germline V CDR1 and CDR2: SGHRS, YFSETQ. The germline V and J ends were trimmed by 3 bases and 2 bases, with 15 bases remaining between them. The CDR3 is made up of 17 amino acids. CDR3 nucleotide sequence: TGCGCCAGCAGCTCGACACCGGCGAGGGCTGGGGCCAACGTCCTGACTTTC. It translates to CASSSTPARAGANVLTF.

V usage is TRBV11-2 and J usage is TRBJ2-5, with D maybe TRBD2 (5 bases). The end of the DNA is better explained by TRBJ2-7, so the J call may be wrong. The V gene's germline CDR1 is SGHAT and CDR2 FQNNGV. The CDR3 spans 15 residues. Here the CDR3 reads CASSLSDGGSYEQYF. The DNA for the CDR3 is TGTGCCAGCAGCCTATCGGACGGAGGATCCTACGAGCAGTACTTC.

The chain employs TRBV25-1 and TRBJ1-1; no firm D call. CDR1 is MGHDK, CDR2 SYGVNS, per germline. Between the trimmed V and J ends, which lost 10 bases and 1 base, there was a span of 16 bases. This CDR3 is built from 14 residues. The CDR3 sequence is CATTPDFSNTEAFF. CDR3 coding DNA: TGTGCCACCACCCCGGACTTTTCGAACACTGAAGCTTTCTTT.

This clone has more than one count but fewer than ten. The rearrangement links TRBV6-5 to TRBJ2-3, with a tentative D call TRBD1 (6 bases). The CDR3 has 11 residues. Trimming removed 9 bases from V and 6 bases from J, with 10 bases in between. Germline V gives CDR1 MNHEY, CDR2 SVGAGI. CDR3 amino acids: CASSRGDTQYF. Written as DNA, the CDR3 is TGTGCCAGTTCGAGGGGGGATACGCAGTATTTT.

This clone has just one count. CDR3 nucleotide sequence: TGCGCCAGCAGCTTGGTCGCAGGTAGTAACGAGCAGTACTTC. Protein product: CASSLVAGSNEQYF. The chain links TRBV5-1 to TRBJ2-5; D unresolved. The J call may be incorrect, as the DNA end agrees better with TRBJ2-7. The V gene's germline CDR1 is SGHRS and CDR2 YFSETQ. This CDR3 spans 14 amino acids.

The rearrangement uses TRBV5-4 and TRBJ2-7, with TRBD1 identical over 10 bases. Germline-derived CDR1 and CDR2 are SGHNT and YYREEE (reference sequence). This CDR3 is 15 amino acids long. Trimming at V came to 4 bases and at J to 7 bases, leaving 11 bases not matched to a gene. The CDR3 region has the DNA TGTGCCAGCAGCGACACCGGGACAGGGGCGCGGGAGCAGTACTTC. This translates into CASSDTGTGAREQYF.

The V and J genes are TRBV4-1 and TRBJ2-5, with TRBD1 identical over 9 bases. The CDR3 sequence is 16 residues long. V shed 3 bases, J shed 4 bases, and the junction held 9 bases outside the gene matches. CDR1 is MGHRA and CDR2 is YSYEKL in the germline V gene. In DNA form, the CDR3 reads TGCGCCAGCAGCCAGGGACAGGGTACGGTAGGAGAGACCCAGTACTTC. Translating gives CASSQGQGTVGETQYF.

This clone has only a few counts. The V call is TRBV2, the J call TRBJ1-1; 7 nucleotides match TRBD1. Germline CDR1 SNHLY, CDR2 FYNNEI. The length of the CDR3 is 13 residues. V gave up 5 bases and J gave up 2 bases; unmatched junction bases: 2. The CDR3 is CASSNRGNTEAFF. CDR3 sequence (DNA): TGTGCCAGCAGTAACAGGGGAAACACTGAAGCTTTCTTT.

The sample holds a few counts of this clone. The chain is built from TRBV7-6 and TRBJ1-5; a possible D gene is TRBD1 (5 bases). The germline gives CDR1 SGHVS, CDR2 FNYEAQ. Trimming removed 1 base from V and 3 bases from J, with 10 bases in between. The CDR3 is made up of 15 amino acids. The CDR3: CASSLGSGVNQPQHF. In nucleotides, the CDR3 is TGTGCCAGCAGCTTAGGGTCGGGGGTCAATCAGCCCCAGCATTTT.

The V gene is TRBV14, the J gene TRBJ2-7, with 7 nucleotides matching TRBD2. This CDR3 contains 14 residues. Germline V CDR1 and CDR2: SGHDN, FVKESK. The ends lost 4 bases at V and 2 bases at J; junction bases unmatched: 5. The CDR3, as DNA: TGTGCCAGCAGCCGGAGCGGGACCCCCTACGAGCAGTACTTC. Translated: CASSRSGTPYEQYF. Supplemented by reference TRBV14 and TRBJ2-7, the full variable domain reads EAGVTQFPSHSVIEKGQTVTLRCDPISGHDNLYWYRRVMGKEIKFLLHFVKESKQDESGMPNNRFLAERTGGTYSTLKVQPAELEDSGVYFCASSRSGTPYEQYFGPGTRLTVT.

This chain links TRBV7-9 with TRBJ2-5, with 7 bases identical to TRBD2. Trimming at V came to 5 bases and at J to 4 bases, leaving 4 bases not matched to a gene. Looked up from germline, CDR1 is SEHNR and CDR2 is FQNEAQ (reference sequence). There are 13 residues in the CDR3. The CDR3: CASSPGGIETQYF. For the CDR3, the DNA is TGTGCCAGCAGCCCGGGGGGTATAGAGACCCAGTACTTC.

V gene TRBV18 combines with J gene TRBJ1-3; the D gene is possibly TRBD1 (5 bases). Germline V gene sequence: CDR1 KGHSH, CDR2 LQKENI. The CDR3 totals 15 residues. V shed 0 bases and J shed 4 bases, with 10 bases lying between them. The CDR3 is CASSPPPGWGNTIYF. The CDR3, as DNA: TGTGCCAGCTCACCACCCCCAGGGTGGGGAAACACCATATATTTT.

The chain recombines TRBV14 with TRBJ1-2, with 8 bases aligning to TRBD1. The CDR3 covers 13 residues. The germline V gene has CDR1 SGHDN and CDR2 FVKESK. V shed 4 bases and J 8 bases; nucleotides not matched to a gene: 6. The CDR3 region is CASSPGQGWGYTF. The CDR3 region has the DNA TGTGCCAGCAGCCCCGGACAGGGCTGGGGCTACACCTTC.

The chain combines TRBV7-2 with TRBJ2-7; possible D gene TRBD2, 5 bases. CDR1 is SGHTA, CDR2 FQGNSA, per germline. Trimming took off 5 bases at V and 1 base at J, with 15 bases between the two ends. The CDR3 runs 15 residues. The CDR3 region is CASSHRTAGSYEQYF. CDR3 in DNA: TGTGCCAGCAGCCATAGGACCGCGGGTTCCTACGAGCAGTACTTC.

The chain recombines TRBV30 with TRBJ2-5, with 10 bases fitting TRBD1. The junction had 7 bases not matched to a gene; V was cut back by 8 bases and J by 4 bases. The CDR3 totals 13 residues. In germline, CDR1 is GTSNPN, CDR2 SVGIG (reference sequence). As DNA, the CDR3 is TGTGCCCGTGGGACAGGGGCAGGAGAGACCCAGTACTTC. Its protein is CARGTGAGETQYF.

V gene TRBV29-1 combines with J gene TRBJ2-6; weak D call: TRBD2 (6 bases). Trimming took off 7 bases at V and 0 bases at J, with 16 bases between the two ends. There are 16 residues in the CDR3. The germline gives CDR1 SQVTM, CDR2 ANQGSEA. CDR3 bases: TGCAGCGCCCAGCTGGGAGCGGGCTCTGGGGCCAACGTCCTGACTTTC. This sequence encodes CSAQLGAGSGANVLTF.

A few counts support this clone. The chain joins TRBV7-9 to TRBJ1-2; the match to TRBD1 covers 9 bases. CDR1 is SEHNR, CDR2 FQNEAQ, per germline (reference sequence). J gave up 3 bases and V 5 bases, and 10 bases lay outside the gene matches. The CDR3 runs to 16 residues. The CDR3 region is CASSQTTGGMDYGYTF. The CDR3 DNA reads TGTGCCAGCAGCCAAACCACAGGGGGCATGGACTATGGCTACACCTTC.